One sample yielded the 30 T cell receptor beta chains listed below, sequenced in a study of blood T cell repertoires in COVID-19. The data were produced by immunoSEQ multiplex PCR, yet TCRdb's version contains in-frame clones alone and is incomplete. The table lists 45,000 to 65,000 clones, just under 90% of them singletons, with roughly 10% in the top ten. Sequenced input: peripheral blood. The receptors originated from a man aged 80 or over with active or convalescent COVID-19.

The chain carries TRBV5-1 and TRBJ1-1; TRBD1 matches 7 bases. The V and J ends lost 7 bases and 3 bases, in that order; junction bases with no gene match: 9. Germline lookup yields CDR1 SGHRS and CDR2 YFSETQ. CDR3 length: 14 amino acids. In DNA, the CDR3 is TGCGCCAGCCTCCGGACAGGCGGTGACACTGAAGCTTTCTTT. Translated: CASLRTGGDTEAFF.

This rearrangement joins TRBV6-5 to TRBJ1-6; D not resolved. V lost 7 bases to trimming and J lost 9 bases, with 16 bases between them. This CDR3 has 14 amino acids. CDR1 and CDR2 from the germline V gene are MNHEY and SVGAGI. This chain's CDR3 is CASTPEPRVSPLHF. CDR3 DNA sequence: TGTGCCAGCACCCCAGAACCCCGGGTTTCACCCCTCCACTTT.

The chain combines TRBV6-5 with TRBJ2-5; TRBD1 matches at 9 bases. Looked up from germline, CDR1 is MNHEY and CDR2 is SVGAGI. The ends lost 7 bases at V and 2 bases at J; junction bases unmatched: 5. This CDR3 is 14 amino acids long. The CDR3 spells CASIRDRGQETQYF. CDR3 nucleotides: TGTGCCAGCATCCGAGACAGGGGGCAAGAGACCCAGTACTTC.

This clone was counted a few times. The chain has TRBV5-1 and TRBJ2-1, with 7 bases that match TRBD1. Losses at the gene ends were 5 bases for V and 4 bases for J; bases not matched to a gene: 6. The CDR3 is made up of 14 amino acids. Germline V gene lookup returns CDR1 SGHRS and CDR2 YFSETQ. The chain's CDR3 is CASREQGPYNEQFF. CDR3 bases: TGCGCCAGCAGGGAACAGGGGCCGTACAATGAGCAGTTCTTC.

The V gene is TRBV21-1, the J gene TRBJ1-2; the table's D gene call, TRBD1, was not cross checked with the DNA. TRBV21-1 is marked as a pseudogene. The CDR3 length is 18 residues. The CDR3 region is CASSNRLGGAFQCYGYTF. The CDR3 DNA is TGTGCCAGCAGCAATCGGTTAGGGGGCGCTTTCCAGTGCTATGGCTACACCTTC.

This rearrangement joins TRBV6-6 to TRBJ2-7, with TRBD1 matching 10 bases. The CDR3 totals 15 residues. V trimming: 2 bases; J trimming: 2 bases; junction bases outside the gene matches: 3. CDR1 MNHNY and CDR2 SVGAGI come from the germline V gene (reference sequence). The CDR3 DNA follows: TGTGCCAGCAGTTACCAGGGACAGGGGACCTACGAGCAGTACTTC. Residues: CASSYQGQGTYEQYF.

This clone counts as medium-sized. The chain combines TRBV19 with TRBJ1-5, with 10 nucleotides matching TRBD1. V was clipped by 5 bases and J by 2 bases; unmatched bases: 3. The CDR3 consists of 15 residues. The germline gives CDR1 LNHDA, CDR2 SQIVND (reference sequence). The CDR3 DNA sequence: TGTGCCAGTAGTGGTGGACAGGGGGGCAATCAGCCCCAGCATTTT. Translation gives CASSGGQGGNQPQHF.

The chain couples TRBV24-1 to TRBJ2-5; D is ambiguous. The CDR3 covers 16 residues. Trimming left V 2 bases short and J 0 bases short, with 12 bases between. CDR1 is KGHDR and CDR2 is SFDVKD in the germline V gene. CDR3 bases: TGTGCCACCAGTGATTATGGCGGATCCTACCAAGAGACCCAGTACTTC. The encoded protein is CATSDYGGSYQETQYF.

J is TRBJ1-2 and V is TRBV2, with 10 bases lining up with TRBD1. The CDR3 extends over 14 amino acids. CDR1 is SNHLY, CDR2 FYNNEI, per germline. With V trimmed by 6 bases and J by 5 bases, 6 bases remained unmatched. CDR3 loop: CASRVAGQGYGYTF. As DNA, the CDR3 is TGTGCCAGCAGAGTGGCGGGACAGGGGTATGGCTACACCTTC.

This clone was observed a single time. The CDR3 sequence is CASSPPAGVEAFF. CDR3 in DNA: TGTGCCAGCTCACCACCAGCAGGCGTAGAAGCTTTCTTT. This sequence joins TRBV18 and TRBJ1-1; D is unresolved. V lost 0 bases to trimming and J lost 8 bases, with 10 bases between them. Germline V gene lookup returns CDR1 KGHSH and CDR2 LQKENI. CDR3 length: 13 amino acids.

The chain links TRBV14 to TRBJ2-5; TRBD2 aligns across 7 bases. J was trimmed by 1 base and V by 3 bases; bases with no gene match: 5. CDR3 length equals 15 residues. CDR1 and CDR2 from the germline V gene are SGHDN and FVKESK. CDR3 DNA sequence: TGTGCCAGCAGCCACATCGGGGGGTTCCAAGAGACCCAGTACTTC. Protein product: CASSHIGGFQETQYF.

V usage is TRBV10-3 and J usage is TRBJ2-1; 9 nucleotides line up with TRBD2. Germline assignment: CDR1 ENHRY and CDR2 SYGVKD. Losses at the gene ends were 2 bases for V and 9 bases for J; bases not matched to a gene: 5. CDR3 length: 14 amino acids. The CDR3 loop is CAISEAGGHIEQFF. CDR3 bases: TGTGCCATCAGTGAGGCGGGGGGGCATATTGAGCAGTTCTTC.

This clone has a single count. The chain employs TRBV19 and TRBJ2-2; TRBD1 is a possible D gene (5 bases). Trimming removed 5 bases from V and 7 bases from J, with 8 bases in between. Germline-derived CDR1 and CDR2 are LNHDA and SQIVND (reference sequence). The CDR3 is made up of 12 amino acids. In DNA form, the CDR3 reads TGTGCCAGTAGTCCAGACAGCGGGGAGCTGTTTTTT. It translates to CASSPDSGELFF.

The chain combines TRBV18 with TRBJ2-7; 13 bases are a match to TRBD2. Germline V lookup: CDR1 KGHSH, CDR2 LQKENI. Trimming at V came to 4 bases and at J to 5 bases, leaving 8 bases not matched to a gene. The CDR3 has 16 amino acids. The DNA of the CDR3 is TGTGCCAGCTCACTTACACTAGCGGGAGGGCCCCACGAGCAGTACTTC. This codes for CASSLTLAGGPHEQYF.

The V gene is TRBV27, the J gene TRBJ2-1; possibly TRBD2 for D (6 bases). This CDR3 spans 16 amino acids. CDR1 and CDR2 (germline): MNHEY, SMNVEV (reference sequence). Trimming shortened V by 4 bases and J by 1 base, and 14 bases separated the two germline ends. This CDR3 is CASSSGGVVSYNEQFF. In DNA, the CDR3 is TGTGCCAGCAGTTCTGGAGGGGTGGTATCCTACAATGAGCAGTTCTTC.

V usage is TRBV6-4 and J usage is TRBJ1-2; 7 nucleotides align to TRBD1. CDR3 length: 13 residues. J gave up 4 bases and V 5 bases, and 4 bases lay outside the gene matches. Germline CDR1 MRHNA, CDR2 SNTAGT. The CDR3 spells CASSLTGFYGYTF. For the CDR3, the DNA is TGTGCCAGCAGTTTGACAGGGTTCTATGGCTACACCTTC.

This sequence joins TRBV28 and TRBJ1-5; D perhaps matches TRBD1 (5 bases). With 2 bases removed from V and 7 bases from J, the gap between germline ends came to 21 bases. Germline loops: CDR1 MDHEN, CDR2 SYDVKM. This CDR3 spans 17 amino acids. CDR3 loop: CASSLLQGRIKRQPQHF. Here the CDR3 DNA reads TGTGCCAGCAGTTTACTGCAGGGCCGTATCAAGAGGCAGCCCCAGCATTTT.

The chain has TRBV7-9 and TRBJ1-2; D unresolved. V lost 3 bases to trimming and J lost 6 bases, with 11 bases between them. CDR3 length: 13 residues. Germline-derived CDR1 and CDR2 are SEHNR and FQNEAQ (reference sequence). CDR3 DNA sequence: TGTGCCAGCAGCTTCAGTTCAGGTCATGGCTACACCTTC. Its translation: CASSFSSGHGYTF.

The J gene is TRBJ1-1, the V gene TRBV28, with D possibly TRBD1 on 5 matching bases. Germline V gene sequence: CDR1 MDHEN, CDR2 SYDVKM. The CDR3 sequence is 14 residues long. Trimming stripped 5 bases from V and 6 bases from J, with 16 bases between. The CDR3, as DNA: TGTGCCAGCAGTCCCTCGGGGGGAGGACCTGAAGCTTTCTTT. This codes for CASSPSGGGPEAFF.

The chain couples TRBV24-1 to TRBJ2-1; a possible D gene is TRBD1 (6 bases). Per germline, CDR1 KGHDR and CDR2 SFDVKD. The V end was cut by 7 bases, the J end by 8 bases, with 14 bases between. CDR3 length: 13 residues. CDR3 nucleotide sequence: TGTGCCACCAGCCGAGGGGGTAATCATGAGCAGTTCTTC. This translates into CATSRGGNHEQFF.

This chain joins TRBV5-1 and TRBJ2-1; 14 positions match TRBD2. The CDR3 is 19 amino acids. Losses at the gene ends were 1 base for V and 5 bases for J; bases not matched to a gene: 11. CDR1 is SGHRS and CDR2 is YFSETQ in the germline V gene. The CDR3 DNA reads as TGCGCCAGCAGCTTGAGGACTAGCGGGAGGCCCCAGGGAGACAATGAGCAGTTCTTC. Its translation: CASSLRTSGRPQGDNEQFF.

The chain employs TRBV7-2 and TRBJ2-7; no clear D. Germline CDR1 reads SGHTA; CDR2 reads FQGNSA. Trimming shortened V by 4 bases and J by 1 base, and 11 bases separated the two germline ends. This CDR3 is 14 amino acids long. CDR3 amino acids: CASSSDDGSYEQYF. CDR3 DNA sequence: TGTGCCAGCAGCTCAGACGACGGGTCCTACGAGCAGTACTTC.

This clone was counted once. V usage is TRBV19 and J usage is TRBJ1-2, with D possibly TRBD1 on 6 matching bases. The CDR3 spans 12 residues. Trimming pared 6 bases from V and 4 bases from J, leaving 9 bases between. Germline V gives CDR1 LNHDA, CDR2 SQIVND (reference sequence). The CDR3 DNA sequence: TGTGCCAGTAGCCGGGGGGCCTATGGCTACACCTTC. It translates to CASSRGAYGYTF.

The chain is built from TRBV7-2 and TRBJ1-5; D may be TRBD1 (5 bases). Trimming cost V 5 bases and J 0 bases, with 11 bases left between them. The germline V gene encodes CDR1 SGHTA and CDR2 FQGNSA. The CDR3 sequence is 15 residues long. The CDR3 nucleotides read TGTGCCAGCAGCCTGGACACAAATAGCAATCAGCCCCAGCATTTT. Translation: CASSLDTNSNQPQHF.

V and J are TRBV7-2 and TRBJ1-4; 11 nucleotides line up with TRBD1. J was trimmed by 8 bases and V by 5 bases; bases with no gene match: 7. CDR3 length: 15 residues. Looked up from germline, CDR1 is SGHTA and CDR2 is FQGNSA. CDR3 sequence: CASSPDRGRGEKLFF. The CDR3 region has the DNA TGTGCCAGCAGCCCGGACAGGGGGCGCGGCGAAAAACTGTTTTTT.

The chain carries TRBV10-3 and TRBJ2-3, with D perhaps matching TRBD2 (5 bases). The germline V gene encodes CDR1 ENHRY and CDR2 SYGVKD. The CDR3 is 14 amino acids. Trimming stripped 3 bases from V and 0 bases from J, with 7 bases between. The chain's CDR3 is CAISDRTSTDTQYF. The CDR3 DNA reads TGTGCCATCAGTGACAGGACTAGCACAGATACGCAGTATTTT.

V is TRBV7-9 and J is TRBJ1-1; D is ambiguous. CDR3 length: 13 residues. CDR1 is SEHNR, CDR2 FQNEAQ, per germline (reference sequence). V dropped 1 base and J dropped 4 bases, with 7 bases sitting between them. The CDR3, as DNA: TGTGCCAGCAGCTTAGACCGGGGCACTGAAGCTTTCTTT. Amino acid sequence: CASSLDRGTEAFF.

The chain joins TRBV7-3 to TRBJ2-2, with D maybe TRBD1 (5 bases). V gave up 5 bases and J gave up 0 bases, with 13 bases separating them. This CDR3 spans 16 amino acids. Germline V gene data show CDR1 as SGHTA and CDR2 as FQGTGA. This CDR3 is CASSPPTASNTGELFF. The DNA for the CDR3 is TGTGCCAGCAGCCCGCCGACAGCATCGAACACCGGGGAGCTGTTTTTT.

CDR3 residues: CASRPRGDTQYF. CDR3 DNA sequence: TGTGCCAGCAGGCCTAGGGGGGATACGCAGTATTTT. This sequence joins TRBV12-3 or TRBV12-4 and TRBJ2-3; possibly TRBD1 for D (6 bases). V lost 6 bases to trimming and J lost 6 bases, with 10 bases between them. The CDR3 has 12 residues.

The chain combines TRBV7-8 with TRBJ1-5, with D possibly matching TRBD1 (5 bases). The CDR3 consists of 15 residues. Germline loops: CDR1 SGHVS, CDR2 FQNEAQ. Trimming took off 4 bases at V and 7 bases at J, with 17 bases between the two ends. The CDR3 reads CASSSTREGRQPQHF. In DNA form, the CDR3 reads TGTGCCAGCAGCTCGACCAGGGAGGGTAGACAGCCCCAGCATTTT. The full variable domain, its missing parts supplied by reference TRBV7-8 and TRBJ1-5, is GAGVSQSPRYKVAKRGQDVALRCDPISGHVSLFWYQQALGQGPEFLTYFQNEAQLDKSGLPSDRFFAERPEGSVSTLKIQRTQQEDSAVYLCASSSTREGRQPQHFGDGTRLSIL.